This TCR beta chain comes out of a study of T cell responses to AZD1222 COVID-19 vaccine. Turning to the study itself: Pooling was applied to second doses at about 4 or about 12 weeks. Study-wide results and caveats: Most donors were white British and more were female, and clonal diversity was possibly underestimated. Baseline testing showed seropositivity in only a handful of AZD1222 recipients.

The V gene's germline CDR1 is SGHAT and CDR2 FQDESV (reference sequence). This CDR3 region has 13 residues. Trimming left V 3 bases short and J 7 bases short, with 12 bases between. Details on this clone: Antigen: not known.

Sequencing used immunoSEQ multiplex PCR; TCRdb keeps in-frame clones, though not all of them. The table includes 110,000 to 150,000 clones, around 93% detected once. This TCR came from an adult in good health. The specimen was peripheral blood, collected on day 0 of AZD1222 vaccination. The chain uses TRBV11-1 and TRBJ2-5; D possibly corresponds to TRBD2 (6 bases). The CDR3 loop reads CASSFPSGGTQYF. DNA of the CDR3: TGTGCCAGCAGCTTTCCCTCCGGGGGGACCCAGTACTTC.